The clone carrying this TCR beta chain was seen more than once but under ten times. Its antigen is not identified. The CDR3 loop spans 15 amino acids. V lost 2 bases and J lost 6; bases outside the gene matches: 8. From germline, CDR1 is ENHRY and CDR2 SYGVKD. The record originates from a study of T cells in Graves' hyperthyroidism and ophthalmopathy. Study results and caveats: Progression to ophthalmopathy was predicted a median of roughly 6.6 months early.

RNA transcripts provided the source from which TCR beta CDR3 regions were amplified. Researchers ran a first-round RT-PCR on the TCR CDR3 using the HTBI primer set. TCRdb passed the multiplex PCR reads through MiXCR, listing each CDR3 protein once. The table has 200,000 to 250,000 distinct CDR3 sequences, under 20% seen once; the top ten hold 50%. The receptor was isolated from a man in his fifties or sixties with Graves' hyperthyroidism. The rearrangement links TRBV10-3 to TRBJ2-7; 9 bases match TRBD2. Material: blood. As DNA, the CDR3 is TGTGCCATCAGTGAGGGGCGGGAGGGCCTCCGCGAGCAGTACTTC. Encoded protein: CAISEGREGLREQYF.